These 30 T cell receptor delta chains originate from one sample sequenced in a study of γδ T cells in repeated Plasmodium falciparum infection. TCRdb fed the multiplex PCR reads into CATT to redo clone calling. Found here are 85,000 to 100,000 delta-chain clones, 0.8% to 1% of them singletons; the top ten hold 9.5% to 10%. Vgamma9/Vdelta2+ and Vdelta2-negative gammadelta T cells were flow-sorted from PBMC for bulk sequencing. Sequencing was carried out using gamma-delta T cells from blood. These receptors were taken from a pool of human donors (malaria-infected and uninfected, not separated).

In its sample, this clone was seen a few times. With a far larger clone one base away, a read error is the likely cause. At the DNA level, this CDR3 is encoded by other sequences in the same sample as well. The J gene is TRDJ1, the V gene TRDV1; 10 nucleotides agree with TRDD3. The J gene, not given by TCRdb, was assigned here from a germline match of the nucleotide sequence. This CDR3 region has 19 residues. Germline values: CDR1 TSWWSYY, CDR2 QGS. V lost 5 bases and J lost 0; bases outside the gene matches: 15. Written as DNA, the CDR3 is TGTGCTCTTGGGTCCCCGGGGGGATACGGTCCTCCGTACACCGATAAACTCATCTTT. Translated, it gives CALGSPGGYGPPYTDKLIF.

As to this clone: The mismatch at residue 8 between this DNA's translation and the TCRdb protein of a much larger clone likely reflects a read error; the protein shown is translated from the DNA. The genes are TRDV2 and TRDJ1; 9 nucleotides match TRDD3. The J gene comes from matching the DNA to germline here; TCRdb lacks it. The junction had 18 bases not matched to a gene; V was cut back by 1 base and J by 10 bases. In germline, CDR1 is GEAIGNYY, CDR2 EKD. The CDR3 runs 17 residues. Here the CDR3 DNA reads TGTGCCTGTGACACGCTAGACGCTTTGGGGGATAGGGCTGGACTCATCTTT. Protein product: CACDTLDALGDRAGLIF.

About this clone: TCRdb's entry gives the protein of a much larger clone, which mismatches this DNA's translation at residue 17, likely from a read error; the protein reported here is translated from the DNA. The V gene corresponds to TRDV2; no J gene was called; the table names TRDD3, a call not compared with the DNA. CDR3 length: 20 residues. Germline V gives CDR1 GEAIGNYY, CDR2 EKD. The CDR3 protein is CACDTLVLGDTRKDTDNLIF. DNA for the CDR3: TGTGCCTGTGACACCCTGGTACTGGGGGATACGCGGAAGGACACCGATAACCTCATCTTT.

Comment on this clone: The protein given by TCRdb reflects a much larger clone and differs at residue 9 from this DNA's translation, likely from a read error; the protein shown is the DNA's translation. CDR3 protein: CACDTGIYWITDKLIF. Here the CDR3 DNA reads TGTGCCTGTGACACGGGGATTTATTGGATCACCGATAAACTCATCTTT. This rearrangement joins TRDV2 to TRDJ1; D is possibly TRDD3 (6 bases). Matching the DNA to germline supplied the J gene, which TCRdb does not give. The CDR3 loop spans 16 amino acids. Trimming pared 1 base from V and 1 base from J, leaving 15 bases between. Per the germline V gene, CDR1 is GEAIGNYY and CDR2 is EKD.

This clone appeared many times. TCRdb's protein for this DNA is that of a much larger clone and differs from the translation at residue 12, likely a read error; the protein shown is the DNA translation. This chain links TRDV2 with TRDJ1; 10 nucleotides match TRDD3. CDR3 length: 18 residues. The V and J ends lost 3 bases and 2 bases, in that order; junction bases with no gene match: 14. Looked up from germline, CDR1 is GEAIGNYY and CDR2 is EKD. The CDR3 bases are TGTGCCTGTGACCCCGTACTGGGGGATCCGGGGGGAACCGATAAACTCATCTTT. It specifies CACDPVLGDPGGTDKLIF.

This clone was recorded many times. It may be a read error: a sequence one base away is much more abundant. This chain links TRDV2 with TRDJ1, with D unresolved. The CDR3 has 14 amino acids. Germline V lookup: CDR1 GEAIGNYY, CDR2 EKD. CDR3 region: CACDSMGGPDELIF. CDR3 coding DNA: TGTGCCTGTGACAGTATGGGAGGACCCGATGAACTCATCTTT.

A few counts support this clone. TCRdb shows a much larger clone's protein in place of this DNA's translation, and the two differ at residue 15, likely through a read error; the protein shown is translated from the DNA. The chain links TRDV1 to TRDJ1, with D possibly being TRDD3 (5 bases). TCRdb is silent on the J gene; assignment here came from matching the DNA to germline. Germline V lookup: CDR1 TSWWSYY, CDR2 QGS. The ends were cut back, 3 bases at V and 0 bases at J, with 35 bases in the middle. The CDR3 spans 23 residues. CDR3 loop: CALGDHIPVVPPGVRPYTDKLIF. For the CDR3, the DNA is TGTGCTCTTGGGGATCACATCCCTGTAGTGCCACCGGGGGTCCGACCGTACACCGATAAACTCATCTTT.

This clone was detected only a few times. A read error likely explains why the TCRdb protein, taken from a much larger clone, differs from this DNA's translation at residue 12; the protein shown is translated from the DNA. The chain links TRDV2 to TRDJ1; TRDD3 matches 10 bases. TCRdb gives no J gene; it was assigned here by matching the DNA to germline. V lost 3 bases to trimming and J lost 9 bases; unmatched junction nucleotides: 12. Germline lookup yields CDR1 GEAIGNYY and CDR2 EKD. The CDR3 extends over 15 amino acids. CDR3 coding DNA: TGTGCCTGTGACCCGATGTCGCCGGGGGATACGGAACTCATCTTT. It specifies CACDPMSPGDTELIF.

Details on this clone: The amino acid sequence in TCRdb belongs to a much larger clone and departs from this DNA's translation at residue 6, likely a sequencing read error; the sequence shown is translated from the DNA. The chain combines TRDV1 with TRDJ1; 11 bases match TRDD3. The J gene, not given by TCRdb, was assigned here from a germline match of the nucleotide sequence. CDR3 length: 21 residues. Germline CDR1 and CDR2: TSWWSYY and QGS. V shed 2 bases, J shed 3 bases, and the junction held 20 bases outside the gene matches. The CDR3 DNA sequence: TGTGCTCTTGGGGAAGACGTTAGTGGGGGATACGCACCACAAGACGCCGATAAACTCATCTTT. This encodes CALGEDVSGGYAPQDADKLIF.

This clone has more than one count but fewer than ten. The translation of this DNA and the TCRdb protein of a much larger clone differ at residue 10, probably owing to a read error; the protein shown here is translated from the DNA. The V call is TRDV2, the J call TRDJ1; 9 nucleotides align to TRDD3. The J gene, absent from TCRdb, was called here by matching the DNA to germline. CDR1 and CDR2 (germline): GEAIGNYY, EKD. Trimming at V came to 5 bases and at J to 3 bases, leaving 12 bases not matched to a gene. CDR3 size: 16 residues. The CDR3 coding sequence is TGTGCCTGTGCGGCCGTGGGGGATAGGACATCCGATAAACTCATCTTT. The encoded protein is CACAAVGDRTSDKLIF.

This clone was seen more than once but under ten times. It differs at one base from a far larger clone, so likely a read error. The same CDR3 also results from other DNA sequences found in this sample. The CDR3 sequence is CACDTLDTGGYTDKLIF. The CDR3, as DNA: TGTGCCTGTGACACACTGGATACTGGGGGATACACCGATAAACTCATTTTT. The J gene is uncalled and the V gene is TRDV2; TRDD3, the table's D call, lacks a check against the DNA. The germline CDR1 and CDR2 sequences are GEAIGNYY and EKD. The CDR3 has 17 amino acids.

This clone was counted between two and nine times. This DNA's translation differs at residue 16 from TCRdb's protein, which comes from a much larger clone; a read error is likely, and the protein shown is translated from the DNA. The chain links TRDV1 to TRDJ1; 11 bases align to TRDD3. Since TCRdb gives no J gene, matching the DNA to germline was used here to assign it. The J segment lost 4 bases and the V segment lost 3 bases, leaving 25 bases of the junction unmatched. The CDR3 has 22 amino acids. From germline, CDR1 is TSWWSYY and CDR2 QGS. The chain's CDR3 is CALGDSPPKGDGGYGEGDKLIF. The CDR3 DNA follows: TGTGCTCTTGGGGACTCCCCTCCTAAAGGGGATGGGGGATACGGGGAAGGCGATAAACTCATCTTT.

This clone turned up a few times. A far larger clone lies a single base away; this is likely a read error. Other DNA sequences in the same sample also yield this CDR3. The V gene call is TRDV1, and the J gene call is absent; the D call TRDD3 from the table was never checked on the DNA. Germline V gives CDR1 TSWWSYY, CDR2 QGS. The CDR3 runs to 18 residues. The CDR3 loop is CALGEPPYWGIRTDKLIF. Here the CDR3 DNA reads TGTGCTCTTGGGGAACCTCCGTACTGGGGGATACGCACCGATAAGCTCATCTTT.

This clone turned up a few times. Since a far larger clone is one base different, this is likely a read error. Other DNA sequences within the sample encode an identical CDR3. The rearrangement links TRDV1 to TRDJ1; TRDD3 aligns across 12 bases. The CDR3 runs 20 residues. After removal of 5 bases from V and 5 bases from J, the junction contained 21 bases not matched to a gene. Germline-derived CDR1 and CDR2 are TSWWSYY and QGS. Here the CDR3 reads CALGISFFLGDTVGLDKLIF. The CDR3 nucleotides read TGTGCTCTTGGGATATCCTTTTTCCTGGGGGATACGGTGGGGCTTGATAAACTCATCTTT.

This clone has a handful of counts. TCRdb's protein, taken from a much larger clone, differs from this DNA's translation at residue 13, likely owing to a read error; the protein displayed comes from the DNA. The chain employs TRDV2 and TRDJ1, with 10 bases identical to TRDD3. The J gene, missing from TCRdb, was assigned here through DNA to germline matching. In germline, CDR1 is GEAIGNYY, CDR2 EKD. This CDR3 has 19 residues. V lost 3 bases and J lost 6; bases outside the gene matches: 21. This CDR3 is CACDSVHAGGYAEENKLIF. The CDR3 nucleotides read TGTGCCTGTGACTCCGTGCATGCGGGGGGATACGCGGAAGAGAATAAACTCATCTTT.

This clone was seen more than once but under ten times. For this DNA, TCRdb reports the protein of a much larger clone, which diverges at residue 5, most likely from a read error; the protein presented here is translated directly from the DNA. This rearrangement joins TRDV1 to TRDJ1, with 13 bases that match TRDD3. TCRdb does not report a J gene; here it was assigned by matching the DNA to germline references. Germline V gene sequence: CDR1 TSWWSYY, CDR2 QGS. V gave up 4 bases and J gave up 2 bases; unmatched junction bases: 22. The CDR3 extends over 22 amino acids. The CDR3 protein is CALGGLILQLLLGDTGTDKLIF. The CDR3 DNA reads TGTGCTCTTGGGGGCCTTATCCTTCAACTTCTACTGGGGGATACGGGGACCGATAAACTCATCTTT.

This clone has more than one count but fewer than ten. The protein TCRdb gives is from a much larger clone and does not agree with this DNA's translation at residue 17, likely a read error; the protein shown here comes from the DNA. V and J are TRDV1 and TRDJ1; TRDD3 matches at 7 bases. No J gene is reported in TCRdb; it was inferred here by comparing the DNA with germline. CDR3 size: 26 residues. Germline loops: CDR1 TSWWSYY, CDR2 QGS. After removal of 0 bases from V and 0 bases from J, the junction contained 34 bases not matched to a gene. The CDR3 loop reads CALGELEAYKARRGWGVLADTDKLIF. As DNA, the CDR3 is TGTGCTCTTGGGGAACTAGAGGCCTACAAGGCCCGCCGTGGCTGGGGGGTACTGGCGGACACCGATAAACTCATCTTT.

In regard to this clone: TCRdb pairs this DNA with a much larger clone's protein that differs at residue 12, likely a read error; the protein shown was translated from the DNA. The gene calls are TRDV1 and TRDJ1; TRDD3 agrees at 9 bases. From germline, CDR1 is TSWWSYY and CDR2 QGS. Trimming at V came to 3 bases and at J to 3 bases, leaving 17 bases not matched to a gene. The CDR3 covers 19 residues. The CDR3 nucleotides are TGTGCTCTTGGGGAGTTTCCTACCCCTGGGGGATGCATGCCCGATAAACTCATCTTT. This translates into CALGEFPTPGGCMPDKLIF.

This clone was picked up a small number of times. This likely reflects a read error, since a far larger clone is one base away. This CDR3 is also generated by other DNA sequences in the sample. J is TRDJ1 and V is TRDV1; the match to TRDD3 covers 12 bases. Since TCRdb gives no J gene, matching the DNA to germline was used here to assign it. The CDR3 totals 16 residues. CDR1 is TSWWSYY and CDR2 is QGS in the germline V gene. CDR3 sequence: CALGGGDGYWGIQLIF. The CDR3 nucleotides read TGTGCCCTTGGGGGGGGAGACGGGTACTGGGGGATACAACTCATCTTT.

Turning to this clone: One base separates it from a far larger clone, so it is likely a read error. This sample also contains other DNA sequences that code for the same CDR3. J is TRDJ1 and V is TRDV2; D remains unclear. No J segment appears in TCRdb, so it was assigned here by matching the sequence to germline. CDR3 length: 13 amino acids. V lost 0 bases to trimming and J lost 3 bases, with 7 bases between them. From germline, CDR1 is GEAIGNYY and CDR2 EKD. The CDR3 loop is CACDTGRPDKLIF. The CDR3 nucleotides are TGTGCCTGTGACACCGGACGGCCCGATAAACTCATCTTT.

This clone was counted a few times. Given a far larger clone just one base away, this is likely a sequencing read error. The sample carries other DNA sequences with the same CDR3. The chain combines TRDV2 with TRDJ1; 12 bases match TRDD3. No J segment appears in TCRdb, so it was assigned here by matching the sequence to germline. Germline CDR1 reads GEAIGNYY; CDR2 reads EKD. This CDR3 comprises 19 residues. V was clipped by 0 bases and J by 0 bases; unmatched bases: 10. The CDR3 is CACDTGIWGIRGYTDKLIF. The CDR3 bases are TGTGCCTGTGACACCGGCATCTGGGGGATACGCGGGTACACCGATAAACTCATCTTT.

This clone was seen only a few times. A far larger clone is a single base away, which makes a read error likely. Other DNA sequences in the sample encode the same CDR3. The chain has TRDV2 and TRDJ1; D unresolved. In the absence of a J gene in TCRdb, the DNA was matched to germline to assign it here. V was trimmed by 3 bases and J by 1 base, leaving 14 bases between them. The CDR3 runs to 15 residues. In germline, CDR1 is GEAIGNYY, CDR2 EKD. The CDR3 coding sequence is TGTGCCTGTGACCTTCTCGTACGTACCACCGATAAACTCATCTTT. It is translated as CACDLLVRTTDKLIF.

As concerns this clone: One base separates it from a far larger clone, so it is likely a read error. The sample holds other DNA sequences that translate to the same CDR3. This chain joins TRDV1 and TRDJ2; D possibly matches TRDD1 or TRDD3 (5 bases each). The germline CDR1 and CDR2 sequences are TSWWSYY and QGS. The CDR3 is made up of 21 amino acids. The CDR3, as DNA: TGTGCCCTTGGGGAAGAGTCGTACCATGAAATGGGCAAAGGGGAGACAGCACAACTCTTCTTT. Residues: CALGEESYHEMGKGETAQLFF.

This clone has at least ten counts. The TCRdb protein comes from a much larger clone and disagrees with this DNA's translation at residue 5, likely due to a read error; the protein given here is derived from the DNA. V and J are TRDV2 and TRDJ1, with 9 positions matching TRDD3. The CDR3 has 18 residues. Germline CDR1 and CDR2: GEAIGNYY and EKD. V lost 3 bases and J lost 11; bases outside the gene matches: 24. DNA of the CDR3: TGTGCCTGTGACTCCGTAACCCCACTGGGGGACCGCTCCGGGTTGCTCATCTTT. It translates to CACDSVTPLGDRSGLLIF.

This clone was seen many times. For this DNA, TCRdb reports the protein of a much larger clone, which diverges at residue 15, most likely from a read error; the protein presented here is translated directly from the DNA. The chain couples TRDV2 to TRDJ1; TRDD3 matches at 13 bases. Since TCRdb gives no J gene, matching the DNA to germline was used here to assign it. The CDR3 covers 18 residues. Germline CDR1 GEAIGNYY, CDR2 EKD. The CDR3 is CACDTLLLGDTKTDRLIF. CDR3 nucleotide sequence: TGTGCCTGTGACACCTTGTTACTGGGGGATACGAAGACCGATAGACTCATCTTT.

This clone is labeled as medium-sized. This specimen includes other DNA sequences encoding the same CDR3. This sequence joins TRDV1 and TRDJ1; possibly TRDD1 for D (6 bases). The CDR3 contains 19 residues. In germline, CDR1 is TSWWSYY, CDR2 QGS. Trimming removed 2 bases from V and 0 bases from J, with 22 bases in between. Here the CDR3 DNA reads TGTGCTCTTGGGGAAATATGGTTCCCCCGAAATACTTACACCGATAAACTCATCTTT. Amino acid sequence: CALGEIWFPRNTYTDKLIF.

As concerns this clone: A far larger clone is just one base off, so this is likely a read error. The sample contains more than one DNA sequence encoding this CDR3. This sequence joins TRDV2 and TRDJ1; 12 bases agree with TRDD3. This CDR3 spans 18 amino acids. J gave up 0 bases and V 3 bases, and 10 bases lay outside the gene matches. Germline-derived CDR1 and CDR2 are GEAIGNYY and EKD. The CDR3 nucleotides are TGTGCCTGTGACCCGTTGACTGGGGGATACTCTGACACCGATAAACTCATCTTT. This gives the protein CACDPLTGGYSDTDKLIF.

There are many counts of this clone. The TCRdb record carries a much larger clone's protein, which differs from this DNA's translation at residue 22; a read error is the likely cause, and the protein listed here is the DNA translation. The V segment is TRDV1, and no J call was made; TRDD3 reflects the table's D call only, with no check against the DNA. CDR3 length equals 23 residues. Germline CDR1 and CDR2: TSWWSYY and QGS. The CDR3 DNA is TGTGCTCTTGGGGAAGTTCTGGCTCCCCTTGGGGGATACCCTGGGCCCTACACCGATAAACTCACCTTT. Encoded protein: CALGEVLAPLGGYPGPYTDKLTF.

This clone was observed a few times. TCRdb has a much larger clone's protein, which differs at residue 7 from the translation of this DNA, likely because of a read error; what is shown is the protein translated from the DNA. The chain joins TRDV2 to TRDJ1, with 8 bases matching TRDD3. The J gene was missing in TCRdb and was found by matching the end of the DNA to germline. CDR1 is GEAIGNYY and CDR2 is EKD in the germline V gene. V shed 3 bases and J 0 bases; nucleotides not matched to a gene: 17. CDR3 size: 19 residues. In DNA, the CDR3 is TGTGCCTGTGACCGGAAGGGATTGTACTGGGGGTTGTACACCGATAAACTCATCTTT. Translated: CACDRKGLYWGLYTDKLIF.

Remarks on this clone: The protein given by TCRdb reflects a much larger clone and differs at residue 3 from this DNA's translation, likely from a read error; the protein shown is the DNA's translation. This rearrangement joins TRDV1 to TRDJ1, with 10 bases matching TRDD3. The J gene, absent from TCRdb, was called here by matching the DNA to germline. CDR3 length equals 19 residues. Germline V gene data show CDR1 as TSWWSYY and CDR2 as QGS. For the CDR3, the DNA is TGTGCTTTTGGGTTTCAATCTACGAGCACTGGGGGATTGGCCCTACAACTCATCTTT. This gives the protein CAFGFQSTSTGGLALQLIF.